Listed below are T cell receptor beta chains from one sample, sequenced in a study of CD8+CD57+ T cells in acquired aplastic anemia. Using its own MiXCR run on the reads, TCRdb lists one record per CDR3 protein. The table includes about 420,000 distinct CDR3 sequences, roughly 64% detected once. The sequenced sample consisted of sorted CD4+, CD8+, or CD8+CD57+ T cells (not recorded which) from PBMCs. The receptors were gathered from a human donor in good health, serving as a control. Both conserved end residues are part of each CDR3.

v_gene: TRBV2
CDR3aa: CASSEEAGETQYF

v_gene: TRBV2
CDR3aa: CSSTGSYTYKQYF

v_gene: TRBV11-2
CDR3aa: CASSLDRRESPLHF

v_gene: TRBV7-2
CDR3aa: CASSLGRRGRSYEEQYF

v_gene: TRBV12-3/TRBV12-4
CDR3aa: CASSLQGSNYGYTF

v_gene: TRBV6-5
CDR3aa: CASSDAQGSDTQYF

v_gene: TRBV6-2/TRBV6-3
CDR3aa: CATSTGQHRSPLHF

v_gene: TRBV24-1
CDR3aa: CAISDLAGCRPLHF

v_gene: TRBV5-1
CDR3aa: CASSFSPSTDGYTF

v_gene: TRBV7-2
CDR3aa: CASSLPTRNTIQFF

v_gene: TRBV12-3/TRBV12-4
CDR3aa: CASSDGGIGVHGEKLFF

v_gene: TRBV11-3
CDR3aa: CASSLVHLNSYEQYF

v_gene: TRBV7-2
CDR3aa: CASSLERGGRTDKF